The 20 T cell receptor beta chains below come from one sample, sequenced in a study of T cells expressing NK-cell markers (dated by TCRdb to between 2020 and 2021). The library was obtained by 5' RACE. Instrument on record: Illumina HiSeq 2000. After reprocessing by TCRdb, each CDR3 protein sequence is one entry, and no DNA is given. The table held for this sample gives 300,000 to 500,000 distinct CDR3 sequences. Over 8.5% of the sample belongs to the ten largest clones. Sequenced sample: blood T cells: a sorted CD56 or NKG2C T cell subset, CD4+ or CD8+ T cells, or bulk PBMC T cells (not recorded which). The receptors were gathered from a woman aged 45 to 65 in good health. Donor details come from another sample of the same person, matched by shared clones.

CDR3 protein: CASSPATPLGQETQYF. The chain has TRBV11-3 and TRBJ2-5; TCRdb outputs TRBD1, but without DNA this stays unchecked. From germline, CDR1 is SGHNT and CDR2 YENEEA. The CDR3 consists of 16 residues.

CDR3 region: CSARPDPTYEQYF. V is TRBV20-1 and J is TRBJ2-7; TCRdb designates TRBD1, a call that cannot be tested without DNA. This CDR3 has 13 residues. Germline V lookup: CDR1 DFQATT, CDR2 SNEGSKA (reference sequence).

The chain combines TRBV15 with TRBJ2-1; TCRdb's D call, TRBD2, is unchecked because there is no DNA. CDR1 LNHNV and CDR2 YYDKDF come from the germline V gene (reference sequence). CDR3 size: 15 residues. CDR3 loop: CATSRDSGRADEQFF.

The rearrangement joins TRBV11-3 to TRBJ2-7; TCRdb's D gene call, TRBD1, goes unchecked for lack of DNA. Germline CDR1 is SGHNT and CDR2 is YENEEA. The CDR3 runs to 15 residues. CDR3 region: CASSLLGAVTYEQYF.

CDR3 sequence: CASSFRTSGSAYNEQFF. The V and J genes are TRBV7-9 and TRBJ2-1; TCRdb's D call, TRBD2, is unchecked because there is no DNA. CDR1 is SEHNR, CDR2 FQNEAQ, per germline (reference sequence). CDR3 length: 17 residues.

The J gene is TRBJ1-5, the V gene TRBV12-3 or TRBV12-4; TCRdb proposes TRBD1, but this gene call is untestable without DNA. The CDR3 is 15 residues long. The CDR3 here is CASSFSRGANQPQHF.

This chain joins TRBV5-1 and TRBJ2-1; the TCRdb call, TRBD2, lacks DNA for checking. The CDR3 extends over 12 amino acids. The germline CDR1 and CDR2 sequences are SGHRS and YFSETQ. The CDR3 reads CASSLTSEEQFF.

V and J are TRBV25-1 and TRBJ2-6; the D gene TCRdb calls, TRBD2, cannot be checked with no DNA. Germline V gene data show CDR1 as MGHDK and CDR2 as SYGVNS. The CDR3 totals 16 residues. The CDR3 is CASSEFGGAGANVLTF.

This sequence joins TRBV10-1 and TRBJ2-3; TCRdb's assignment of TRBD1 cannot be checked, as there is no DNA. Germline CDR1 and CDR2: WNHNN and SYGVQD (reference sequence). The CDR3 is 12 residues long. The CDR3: CASRAPGGAQYF.

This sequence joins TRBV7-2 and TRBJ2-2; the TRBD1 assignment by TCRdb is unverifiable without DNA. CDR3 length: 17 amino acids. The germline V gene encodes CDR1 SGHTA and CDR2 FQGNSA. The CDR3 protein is CASSARDRGSNTGELFF. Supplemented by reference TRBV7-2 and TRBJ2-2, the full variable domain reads GAGVSQSPSNKVTEKGKDVELRCDPISGHTALYWYRQSLGQGLEFLIYFQGNSAPDKSGLPSDRFSAERTGGSVSTLTIQRTQQEDSAVYLCASSARDRGSNTGELFFGEGSRLTVL.

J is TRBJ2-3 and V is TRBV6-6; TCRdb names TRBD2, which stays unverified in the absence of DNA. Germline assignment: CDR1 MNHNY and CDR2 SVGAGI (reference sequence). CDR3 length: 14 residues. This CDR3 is CASTGGLRLSTQYF.

The CDR3 here is CASSVDGTRGLRLFF. The gene calls are TRBV5-1 and TRBJ2-2; the TCRdb D gene call, TRBD2, has no DNA to confirm it. CDR3 length: 15 amino acids. The germline V gene has CDR1 SGHRS and CDR2 YFSETQ.

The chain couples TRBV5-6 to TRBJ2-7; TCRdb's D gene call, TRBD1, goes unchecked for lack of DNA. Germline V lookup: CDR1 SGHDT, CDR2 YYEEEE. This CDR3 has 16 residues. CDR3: CASSLASVGASYEQYF. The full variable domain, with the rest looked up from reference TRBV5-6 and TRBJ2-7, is DAGVTQSPTHLIKTRGQQVTLRCSPKSGHDTVSWYQQALGQGPQFIFQYYEEEERQRGNFPDRFSGHQFPNYSSELNVNALLLGDSALYLCASSLASVGASYEQYFGPGTRLTVT.

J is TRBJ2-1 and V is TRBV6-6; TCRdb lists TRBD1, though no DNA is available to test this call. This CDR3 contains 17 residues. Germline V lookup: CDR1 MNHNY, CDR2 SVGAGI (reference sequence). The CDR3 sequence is CASSYIAGAGSYNEQFF.

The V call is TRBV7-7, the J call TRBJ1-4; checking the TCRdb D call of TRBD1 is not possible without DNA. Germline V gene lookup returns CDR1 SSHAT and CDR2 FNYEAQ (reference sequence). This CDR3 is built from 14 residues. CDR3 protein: CASSPGSGGEKLFF.

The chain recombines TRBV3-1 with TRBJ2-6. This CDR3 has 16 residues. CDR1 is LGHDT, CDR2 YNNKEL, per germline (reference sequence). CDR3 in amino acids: CASSQVGRSGANVLTF.

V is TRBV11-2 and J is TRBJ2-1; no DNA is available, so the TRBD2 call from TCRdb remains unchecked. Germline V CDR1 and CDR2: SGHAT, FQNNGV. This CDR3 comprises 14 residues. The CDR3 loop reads CASSRPGTRGEQFF.

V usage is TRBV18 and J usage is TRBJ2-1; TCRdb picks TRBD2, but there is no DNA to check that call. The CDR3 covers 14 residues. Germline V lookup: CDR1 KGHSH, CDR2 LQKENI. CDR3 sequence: CASHSGRAYNEQFF.

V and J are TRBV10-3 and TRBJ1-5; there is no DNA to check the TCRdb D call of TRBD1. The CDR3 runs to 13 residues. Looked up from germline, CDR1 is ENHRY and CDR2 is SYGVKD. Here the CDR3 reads CAVSGASEQPQHF.

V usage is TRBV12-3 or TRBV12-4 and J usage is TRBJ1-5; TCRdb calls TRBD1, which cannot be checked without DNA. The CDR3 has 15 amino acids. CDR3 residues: CASSAQTGLGQPQHF.